The T cell receptor beta chain under discussion was sequenced for a study of cytomegalovirus exposure and HLA in healthy donors. Healthy people donating bone marrow made up the donors. The V gene lost 2 bases and the J gene lost 5 bases, with 18 bases spanning the gap. This CDR3 is built from 15 residues. Per germline, CDR1 SQVTM and CDR2 ANQGSEA. Study-level results: The study labeled 170 or so TCR beta chains cytomegalovirus-associated. A classifier reportedly called cytomegalovirus status with high sensitivity and specificity.

PCR employed 60 Vbeta and 13 Jbeta primers. The table came from immunoSEQ multiplex PCR; TCRdb's copy has only in-frame clones and leaves some out. Of about 150,000 clones in the sample, approximately 72% were seen once. As concerns this clone: The antigen remains undetermined.

The sample was PBMCs. The chain links TRBV29-1 to TRBJ2-5; TRBD2 might be the D (6 bases). The sequence was obtained from a woman aged 60-75 years in good health and CMV-seronegative. CDR3 nucleotide sequence: TGCAGCGTTGAATCCGCGGGGATCCCAGGGGAGACCCAGTACTTC. This encodes CSVESAGIPGETQYF.